A selection of T cell receptor beta chains follows, all from one sample in a study of radiotherapy plus CTLA-4 blockade in lung cancer. Sequencing was performed with immunoSEQ multiplex PCR; in TCRdb, only in-frame clones are kept and a portion is missing. The data contain approximately 97,000 clones, approximately 83% of them singletons. The sample was peripheral blood, taken from a patient treated with radiotherapy plus ipilimumab. The source is a human donor with non-small cell lung cancer who had stable disease on radiotherapy plus ipilimumab. The CDR3 runs from the conserved cysteine through the conserved F or W. A D gene is named only where the DNA matches it firmly. Size is omitted from some rows. Given values are once, few, many or a class for expanded clones.

d_call,v_call,clone_size,j_call,cdr3_nt,cdr3_aa
NA,TRBV7-9,NA,TRBJ1-5,TGTGCCAGCAGCTTACCCGGGGCCAATCAGCCCCAGCATTTT,CASSLPGANQPQHF
NA,TRBV29-1,NA,TRBJ1-5,TGCAGCGCCGGAGATAGCAATCAGCCCCAGCATTTT,CSAGDSNQPQHF
NA,TRBV27,NA,TRBJ1-4,TGTGCCAGCAGTTCCCTCCCAGGGGCTGAAAAACTGTTTTTT,CASSSLPGAEKLFF
NA,TRBV9,NA,TRBJ1-3,TGTGCCAGCAGCGATGTGTTCCGGTCCCGAAACACCATATATTTT,CASSDVFRSRNTIYF
NA,TRBV7-9,NA,TRBJ2-3,TGTGCCAGCAGCTTACCTGGCCCAGATACGCAGTATTTT,CASSLPGPDTQYF
NA,TRBV5-1,NA,TRBJ1-4,TGCGCCAGCAGCCCGAGGGGGGACACCCCGGGTAATGAAAAACTGTTTTTT,CASSPRGDTPGNEKLFF
NA,TRBV7-2,few,TRBJ1-5,TGTGCCAGCAGCCTACAGGGTAACCAGCCCCAGCATTTT,CASSLQGNQPQHF
TRBD2,TRBV14,NA,TRBJ2-1,TGTGCCAGCAGCCAAGAGGGGAGAAGCGGGAATACCTACAATGAGCAGTTCTTC,CASSQEGRSGNTYNEQFF
NA,TRBV18,few,TRBJ2-3,TGTGCCAGCTCACCACCGATCAGGCGGCGAGGCACAGATACGCAGTATTTT,CASSPPIRRRGTDTQYF
NA,TRBV28,NA,TRBJ2-2,TGTGCCAGCAGGGGGTCCGCCCGCGGCGGGGAGCTGTTTTTT,CASRGSARGGELFF
NA,TRBV19,NA,TRBJ2-7,TGTGCCAGTAGTAGTAGCTCCTACGAGCAGTACTTC,CASSSSSYEQYF
NA,TRBV28,NA,TRBJ1-5,TGTGCCAGCAGTTTAATCGTGGCGCGTGAAGCCCAGCATTTT,CASSLIVAREAQHF
TRBD1,TRBV30,NA,TRBJ1-4,TGTGCCTGGGACCGGGACAGCCTTAATGAAAAACTGTTTTTT,CAWDRDSLNEKLFF
TRBD1,TRBV10-1,NA,TRBJ1-1,TGCGCCAGCCAGAGGGGGCACGACACTGAAGCTTTCTTT,CASQRGHDTEAFF
NA,TRBV2,NA,TRBJ1-2,TGTGCCAGCGGGGCAGGTTCCTATGGCTACACCTTC,CASGAGSYGYTF
NA,TRBV6-1,NA,TRBJ1-2,TGTGCCAGCAGTGAAGAAGGTGGCTATGGCTACACCTTC,CASSEEGGYGYTF
NA,TRBV10-3,NA,TRBJ2-7,TGTGCCATCAGTGACTTATACGAGCAGTACTTC,CAISDLYEQYF
NA,TRBV6-5,NA,TRBJ1-4,TGTGCCAGCAGTTCTCACGAGAATGAAAAACTGTTTTTT,CASSSHENEKLFF
NA,TRBV28,NA,TRBJ1-5,TGTGCCAGCACTCCCCCTCCCCGAAGCGTAAATCAGCCCCAGCATTTT,CASTPPPRSVNQPQHF
NA,TRBV11-2,few,TRBJ2-7,TGTGCCAGCAGCAACTACAGGGCAACGGCCCACGAGCAGTACTTC,CASSNYRATAHEQYF
TRBD2,TRBV27,NA,TRBJ2-2,TGTGCCAGCAGTTCGCCGGGACTAGCGGGATTGGGCGGGGAGCTGTTTTTT,CASSSPGLAGLGGELFF
TRBD2,TRBV27,NA,TRBJ2-1,TGTGCCAGCAGTTTCGGGGGGCGGGGGGTATACAATGAGCAGTTCTTC,CASSFGGRGVYNEQFF
TRBD2,TRBV5-4,NA,TRBJ2-7,TGTGCCAGCAGCCTCCAGGGAGGGTACGAGCAGTACTTC,CASSLQGGYEQYF
NA,TRBV5-4,few,TRBJ2-7,TGTGCCAGCAGCTTCGCGGCCTCCTACGAGCAGTACTTC,CASSFAASYEQYF
TRBD1,TRBV5-1,NA,TRBJ2-1,TGCGCCAGCAGCGTGGGACAGGGAGGTTACAATGAGCAGTTCTTC,CASSVGQGGYNEQFF
TRBD2,TRBV5-1,NA,TRBJ2-1,TGCGCCAGCAGCTTGGTTCCTAGCGGTACAATCTACAATGAGCAGTTCTTC,CASSLVPSGTIYNEQFF
NA,TRBV6-1,NA,TRBJ1-1,TGTGCCAGCAGTCAATTGAACACTGAAGCTTTCTTT,CASSQLNTEAFF
NA,TRBV13,NA,TRBJ2-5,TGTGCCAGCAGGCCCGGTAGGGCGGGGTCGAAGTACTTC,CASRPGRAGSKYF
NA,TRBV11-2,NA,TRBJ1-1,TGTGCCAGCAGCTTGGTGTCTGGAGCAGAAGCTTTCTTT,CASSLVSGAEAFF
NA,TRBV5-6,NA,TRBJ1-5,TGTGCCAGCAGCGCGTTGACAGACAATCAGCCCCAGCATTTT,CASSALTDNQPQHF
TRBD1,TRBV7-6,NA,TRBJ2-7,TGTGCCAGCAGCCCTCGGACAGGGGGCTTCTACGAGCAGTACTTC,CASSPRTGGFYEQYF
TRBD1,TRBV7-7,few,TRBJ2-1,TGTGCTAGCAGCTTAGCAGGACAGGGTCGCGATGAGCAGTTCTTC,CASSLAGQGRDEQFF
TRBD1,TRBV6-6,NA,TRBJ1-6,TGTGCCAGCAGTTATCTCGACAGGGGCGGTTCACCCCTCCACTTT,CASSYLDRGGSPLHF
NA,TRBV27,NA,TRBJ2-7,TGTGCCAGCAGTTCCTTCTACGAGCAGTACTTC,CASSSFYEQYF
NA,TRBV28,NA,TRBJ1-4,TGTGCCAGCACCGAAAATGAAAAACTGTTTTTT,CASTENEKLFF
NA,TRBV20-1,few,TRBJ1-1,TGCAGTGCTAGAGATACCACTGAAGCTTTCTTT,CSARDTTEAFF
TRBD2,TRBV7-3,NA,TRBJ2-3,TGTGCCAGCAGCTTAGGGCGGGGGTTGACAGATACGCAGTATTTT,CASSLGRGLTDTQYF
NA,TRBV6-5,NA,TRBJ2-7,TGTGCCAGCAGTAACTTGATTTACGAGCAGTACTTC,CASSNLIYEQYF
TRBD1,TRBV7-8,NA,TRBJ2-2,TGTGCCAGCAGCCTCGACAGGGAATCTGGCGGGGAGCTGTTTTTT,CASSLDRESGGELFF
TRBD1,TRBV29-1,NA,TRBJ1-4,TGCAGCGGGATGGGACAGGGGAATGAAAAACTGTTTTTT,CSGMGQGNEKLFF
NA,TRBV15,NA,TRBJ1-2,TGTGCCACCAGCAGAGAGGTAGGGCCAAACTATGGCTACACCTTC,CATSREVGPNYGYTF